This TCR beta chain was obtained from a study of T cell responses to AZD1222 COVID-19 vaccine. About the research overall: Analysis merged second doses at about 4 or about 12 weeks. Findings and caveats of the study: It should be noted that donors were predominantly white British and more often female, and clonal diversity was possibly underestimated. Researchers report vaccine-associated CD4 TCRs spanning spike, with dominance at 160-218 and 743-854.

CDR3 length equals 15 residues. Germline CDR1 and CDR2: LNHNV and YYDKDF (reference sequence). The table came from immunoSEQ multiplex PCR; TCRdb's copy has only in-frame clones and leaves some out. The table shows approximately 97,000 clones, with 85% to 90% occurring only once. Note on this clone: As yet, its antigen is unknown. An end of the junction differs from the germline gene, which may be a read error.

This specimen was peripheral blood, taken on day 0 of AZD1222 vaccination. The V and J genes are TRBV15 and TRBJ2-1; TRBD1 agrees at 7 bases. This clonotype was obtained from an adult in good health. The CDR3 DNA sequence: TGTGCCACCAGCGGAGAAGGGGGCGCGAGGAATGAGCAGTTCTTC. Its protein is CATSGEGGARNEQFF.